A selection of T cell receptor beta chains follows, all from one sample in a study of shared clonotypes between healthy human individuals. Assay: immunoSEQ multiplex PCR; the TCRdb copy retains only in-frame clones and omits some. Of about 1.5 million clones listed, 95% to 99% are singletons. The sequenced sample was naive CD4+ T cells sorted from blood. The receptors originated from a man aged 30 to 39 in good health. Both conserved end residues are part of each CDR3. D genes are given only for firm matches. Some rows mark clone size as missing; the rest say once, few, many or name a class of expanded clone.

CDR3nt	CDR3aa	abundance	d_gene	j_gene	v_gene
TGTGCCAGCTCACCACGGACAGATACGCAGTATTTT	CASSPRTDTQYF	-	-	TRBJ2-3	TRBV18
TGCGCCAGCAGCCCGAATGGGGTGGGCGGAAACACCATATATTTT	CASSPNGVGGNTIYF	-	-	TRBJ1-3	TRBV4-3
TGTGCCAGCAGCTTAGGGGGAATCGAAACGGGAGAGACCCAGTACTTC	CASSLGGIETGETQYF	-	-	TRBJ2-5	TRBV7-2
TGTGCCAGCAGCTTACTGGCAGACGGCGCCGGGGAGCTGTTTTTT	CASSLLADGAGELFF	-	-	TRBJ2-2	TRBV7-2
TGTGCCTGGAGCGGGGGAGGTGGCTACACCTTC	CAWSGGGGYTF	-	-	TRBJ1-2	TRBV30
TGTGCCAGCAGACCTGGTCGTTCGGATGGCTACACCTTC	CASRPGRSDGYTF	-	-	TRBJ1-2	TRBV7-9
TGTGCCAGCAGCTTGGACCTTTCCGGGACTAGCGATTTCTACGAGCAGTACTTC	CASSLDLSGTSDFYEQYF	-	TRBD2	TRBJ2-7	TRBV5-4
TGCGCCAGCAGCTTGTCTTCTAACTCCTACGAGCAGTACTTC	CASSLSSNSYEQYF	-	-	TRBJ2-7	TRBV5-1
TGTGCCAGCAGCGTGGACAGGCGTGGAGAGACCCAGTACTTC	CASSVDRRGETQYF	-	TRBD1	TRBJ2-5	TRBV9
TGTGCCAGCAGCGGTTTAGCGGGAATGAACACCGGGGAGCTGTTTTTT	CASSGLAGMNTGELFF	once	TRBD2	TRBJ2-2	TRBV9
TGCGCCAGCAGTCGCGAGATCCAAGAGACCCAGTACTTC	CASSREIQETQYF	-	-	TRBJ2-5	TRBV10-1
TGTGCCAGCTCACCACGACTTCTAGACGAGCAGTACTTC	CASSPRLLDEQYF	once	-	TRBJ2-7	TRBV18
TGTGCCAGCCTCGAGAGGGTAGGACAGCCCCAGCATTTT	CASLERVGQPQHF	once	-	TRBJ1-5	TRBV6-6
TGTGCCAGCAGCCAAGGAATACGAGATACGCAGTATTTT	CASSQGIRDTQYF	-	-	TRBJ2-3	TRBV14
TGCAGCGTCATCGGGGGGGGTATTGAGCAGTTCTTC	CSVIGGGIEQFF	-	TRBD2	TRBJ2-1	TRBV29-1
TGTGCCAGCAGTTTAATTAGGATAAACACCGGGGAGCTGTTTTTT	CASSLIRINTGELFF	-	-	TRBJ2-2	TRBV28
TGTGCCAGCAGTTTAGTACGGCCTCTCCACGAGCAGTACTTC	CASSLVRPLHEQYF	-	-	TRBJ2-7	TRBV28
TGTGCCAGCAGCGCGCGGGACAGAGGGGGCTCTGGGGCCAACGTCCTGACTTTC	CASSARDRGGSGANVLTF	-	-	TRBJ2-6	TRBV9
TGTGCCAGCAGCTCTGGTGGAACCCACAATGAGCAGTTCTTC	CASSSGGTHNEQFF	once	-	TRBJ2-1	TRBV7-2
TGCGCCAGCAGCCAATTGGTACTAGCGGAGACCTACAATGAGCAGTTCTTC	CASSQLVLAETYNEQFF	few	TRBD2	TRBJ2-1	TRBV4-1
TGCGCCAGCAGCTCCGGGACAGATCTAGGCGGCACAGATACGCAGTATTTT	CASSSGTDLGGTDTQYF	-	TRBD1	TRBJ2-3	TRBV5-1
TGTGCCAGCAGTACCCTGGTGGGGTCTGGAAACACCATATATTTT	CASSTLVGSGNTIYF	-	-	TRBJ1-3	TRBV6-6
TGTGCCAGCAGTTATGATACAGATCAGCCCCAGCATTTT	CASSYDTDQPQHF	once	-	TRBJ1-5	TRBV6-5
TGTGCCAGTAGTATAGGCCCCGGGACTCAGCAGTTCTTC	CASSIGPGTQQFF	-	-	TRBJ2-1	TRBV19
TGTGCCAGCAGCCGGGACGGAAATGAAAAACTGTTTTTT	CASSRDGNEKLFF	-	-	TRBJ1-4	TRBV9